These T cell receptor beta chains were read from a single sample in a study of beta chain features in type 1 diabetes. Only in-frame clones appear in the TCRdb table, and some are missing; sequencing was by immunoSEQ multiplex PCR. The sample includes some 150,000 clones, about 13% of them seen just once. Sequencing input: central memory CD4+ T cells from blood. These receptors were collected from a man between 18 and 35 years old with type 1 diabetes. Both conserved end residues are part of each CDR3. D genes are given only for firm matches. Not every row has a clone size; where given, it reads once, few, many or a size class.

d_call j_call clone_size v_call cdr3_length cdr3_nt cdr3_aa
. TRBJ1-5 . TRBV7-2 15 TGTGCCAGCAGCTCCTCAGGGGCGGGCAATCAGCCCCAGCATTTT CASSSSGAGNQPQHF
. TRBJ2-7 . TRBV4-1 16 TGCGCCAGCAGCCCAATCGGGGCCTCTCCTACCTACGAGCAGTACTTC CASSPIGASPTYEQYF
. TRBJ2-5 . TRBV6-5 13 TGTGCCAGCAGTCACAGGGATAAAGAGACCCAGTACTTC CASSHRDKETQYF
. TRBJ2-1 few TRBV9 14 TGTGCCAGCAGCGTTACGGGGGGCCGCAATGAGCAGTTCTTC CASSVTGGRNEQFF
TRBD1 TRBJ2-3 few TRBV28 15 TGTGCCAGCAGTGGGGCCGACAGGGTCGCAGATACGCAGTATTTT CASSGADRVADTQYF
TRBD1 TRBJ2-1 many TRBV28 15 TGTGCCAGCAGCCTATGGACAGGGGACTACAATGAGCAGTTCTTC CASSLWTGDYNEQFF
TRBD2 TRBJ2-3 few TRBV7-2 16 TGTGCCAGCAGCGGCAGGATAGCGGGGGTTCCAGATACGCAGTATTTT CASSGRIAGVPDTQYF
TRBD1 TRBJ2-7 few TRBV30 13 TGTGCCTGGACCAGGACAGGGCCGTACGAGCAGTACTTC CAWTRTGPYEQYF
. TRBJ1-2 few TRBV29-1 13 TGCAGCGTTGAAGGAGGGGCGTTGGTGGGCTACACCTTC CSVEGGALVGYTF
. TRBJ2-7 . TRBV18 12 TGTGCCAGCTCACTGGCCGCAGGCGAGCAGTACTTC CASSLAAGEQYF
. TRBJ2-5 . TRBV7-2 13 TGTGCCAGCAGCTTAGAACAGGGTGGGACCCAGTACTTC CASSLEQGGTQYF
. TRBJ1-5 few TRBV30 13 TGTGCCTGGAGTGTACAAAGTAGTCAGCCCCAGCATTTT CAWSVQSSQPQHF
. TRBJ1-2 . TRBV30 11 TGTGCCTCGGCAGGCCGATTGTTCTACACCTTC CASAGRLFYTF
. TRBJ1-2 . TRBV29-1 10 TGCAGCATCGACAACTATGGCTACACCTTC CSIDNYGYTF
. TRBJ2-3 . TRBV15 15 TGTGCCACCAGCAGATCCGGGTGGGAGGCAGATACGCAGTATTTT CATSRSGWEADTQYF
. TRBJ2-7 few TRBV15 13 TGTGCCACCAGCAGAGATCCTGACAGGGAGCAGTACTTC CATSRDPDREQYF
TRBD2 TRBJ2-2 few TRBV5-1 17 TGCGCCAGCAGCCCCAGGGTAGCGGGGGCGAACACCGGGGAGCTGTTTTTT CASSPRVAGANTGELFF
. TRBJ2-1 . TRBV7-9 15 TGTGCCAGCAGCTCCCGGGACCTCTCCTACAATGAGCAGTTCTTC CASSSRDLSYNEQFF
. TRBJ1-1 . TRBV7-8 15 TGTGCCAGCAGCCCCATGACAGGTTTGAACACTGAAGCTTTCTTT CASSPMTGLNTEAFF
. TRBJ1-1 medium-sized TRBV7-9 15 TGTGCCAGCAGCTTCTCTGGTCGAGTGAACACTGAAGCTTTCTTT CASSFSGRVNTEAFF
. TRBJ1-5 . TRBV18 15 TGTGCCAGCTCACCAGACCGGGACGAAGGCCAGCCCCAGCATTTT CASSPDRDEGQPQHF
. TRBJ1-5 . TRBV9 13 TGTGCCAGCAGCACCGAAGGGAGTCAGCCCCAGCATTTT CASSTEGSQPQHF
. TRBJ2-3 . TRBV10-3 13 TGTGCCTCCATGGGACCAGAGGCAGATACGCAGTATTTT CASMGPEADTQYF
. TRBJ2-7 . TRBV19 12 TGTGCCAGTAGTATGGCCCACTACGAGCAGTACTTC CASSMAHYEQYF
TRBD1 TRBJ2-7 few TRBV13 16 TGTGCCAGCACCTTAATGGCCGGGACAGGGGCCTACGAGCAGTACTTC CASTLMAGTGAYEQYF
TRBD2 TRBJ2-5 few TRBV9 15 TGTGCCAGCAGCGACACCGGGACTACTCTGGGGACCCAGTACTTC CASSDTGTTLGTQYF